The text below deals with one TCR beta chain. There are 19 residues in the CDR3. Germline-derived CDR1 and CDR2 are ENHRY and SYGVKD. This sample is drawn from a study of T cells expressing NK-cell markers. TCRdb re-analyzed the 5' RACE reads; it lists each CDR3 protein once, without DNA. The listing contains more than 90,000 distinct CDR3 sequences. The receptor was isolated from a woman between 18 and 70 years old in good health. The chain recombines TRBV10-3 with TRBJ2-4; the TCRdb D gene call, TRBD1, has no DNA to confirm it. What was sequenced was blood T cells: a sorted CD56 or NKG2C T cell subset, CD4+ or CD8+ T cells, or bulk PBMC T cells (not recorded which). CDR3 sequence: CAISESGGRGALAKNIQYF.